The sequence of this TCR beta chain was determined in a study of T cells in women clearing cervical HPV infection. For the study at large: Case blood was drawn when the lesion was first found; control blood after infection became undetectable. Study conclusions and caveats: Repertoire richness, not evenness, was significantly elevated in CIN3+ cases versus controls. Controls had more TRBV6-7 (about 0.16%) than cases (around 0.11%).

Germline assignment: CDR1 SGHAT and CDR2 FQNNGV. The CDR3 is made up of 13 amino acids. Trimming cost V 5 bases and J 2 bases, with 10 bases left between them. All participants had a single incident cervical HPV16 infection, and prevalent HPV16 infections were excluded. TCRdb keeps only in-frame clones here, not all; method: immunoSEQ multiplex PCR. The sample has tens of thousands of clones. As regards this clone: Its target is not known. Read coverage stops 3 residues before the CDR3 terminus; the germline J gene supplies the remainder.

V usage is TRBV11-2 and J usage is TRBJ2-7; tentative D call: TRBD2 (5 bases). The TCR comes from a woman aged 18-70 years with a cervical HPV16 infection that either progressed to CIN3+ or cleared (not recorded which). The sequenced material came from blood buffy coat. The CDR3 region is CASSGQRAYEQYF. The sequenced part of the CDR3 DNA is TGTGCCAGCAGCGGCCAGAGGGCCTACGAG.